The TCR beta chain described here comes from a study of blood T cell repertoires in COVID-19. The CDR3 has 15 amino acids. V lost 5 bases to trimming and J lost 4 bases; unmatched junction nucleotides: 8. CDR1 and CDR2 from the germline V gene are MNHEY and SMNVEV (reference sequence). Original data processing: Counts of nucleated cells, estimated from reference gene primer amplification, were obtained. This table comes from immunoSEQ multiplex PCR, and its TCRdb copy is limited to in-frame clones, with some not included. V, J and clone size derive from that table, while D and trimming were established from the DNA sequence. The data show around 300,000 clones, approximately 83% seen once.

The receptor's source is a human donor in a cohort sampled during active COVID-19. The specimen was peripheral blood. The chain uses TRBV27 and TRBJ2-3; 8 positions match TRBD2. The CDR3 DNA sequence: TGTGCCAGCAGTAGAAGCGGGAGTAGCGCAGATACGCAGTATTTT. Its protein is CASSRSGSSADTQYF.